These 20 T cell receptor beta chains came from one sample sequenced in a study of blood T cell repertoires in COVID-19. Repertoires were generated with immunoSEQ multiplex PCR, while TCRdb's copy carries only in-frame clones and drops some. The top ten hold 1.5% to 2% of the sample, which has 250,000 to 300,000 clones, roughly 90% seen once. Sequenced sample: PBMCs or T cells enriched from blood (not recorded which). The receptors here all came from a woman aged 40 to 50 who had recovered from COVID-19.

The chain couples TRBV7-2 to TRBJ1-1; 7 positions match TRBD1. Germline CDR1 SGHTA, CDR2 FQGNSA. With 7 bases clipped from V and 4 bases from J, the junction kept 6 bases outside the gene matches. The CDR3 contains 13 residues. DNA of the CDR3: TGTGCCAGCACTGACAGGGTGAGCACTGAAGCTTTCTTT. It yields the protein CASTDRVSTEAFF.

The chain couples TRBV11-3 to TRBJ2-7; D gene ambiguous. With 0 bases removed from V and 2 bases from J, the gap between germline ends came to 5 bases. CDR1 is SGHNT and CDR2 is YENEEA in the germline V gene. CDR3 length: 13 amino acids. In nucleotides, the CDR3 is TGTGCCAGCAGCTTAGATCCGGCCTACGAGCAGTACTTC. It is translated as CASSLDPAYEQYF.

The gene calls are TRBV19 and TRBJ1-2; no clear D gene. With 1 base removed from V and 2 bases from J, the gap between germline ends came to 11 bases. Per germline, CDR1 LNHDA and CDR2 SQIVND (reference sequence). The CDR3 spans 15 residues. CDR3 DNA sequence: TGTGCCAGTAGTATAGTTGGCGGAAAGAACTATGGCTACACCTTC. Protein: CASSIVGGKNYGYTF.

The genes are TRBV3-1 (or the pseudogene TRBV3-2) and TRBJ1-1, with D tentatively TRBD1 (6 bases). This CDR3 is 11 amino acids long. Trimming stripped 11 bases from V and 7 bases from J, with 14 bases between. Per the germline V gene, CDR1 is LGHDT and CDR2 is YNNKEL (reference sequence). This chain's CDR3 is CACRGGLEAFF. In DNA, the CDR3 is TGTGCCTGCCGGGGGGGGCTTGAAGCTTTCTTT.

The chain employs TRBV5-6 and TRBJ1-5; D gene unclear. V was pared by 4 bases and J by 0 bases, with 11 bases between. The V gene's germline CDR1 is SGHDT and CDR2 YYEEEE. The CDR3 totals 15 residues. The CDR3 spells CASSLNTNSNQPQHF. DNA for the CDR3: TGTGCCAGCAGCCTCAACACGAATAGCAATCAGCCCCAGCATTTT.

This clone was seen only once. CDR3 sequence: CASSQDQLAGGSDTQYF. The CDR3 nucleotides are TGTGCCAGCAGCCAAGATCAACTAGCGGGGGGATCAGATACGCAGTATTTT. This sequence joins TRBV4-2 and TRBJ2-3, with 12 bases aligning to TRBD2. Germline trimming cut 0 bases from V and 4 bases from J; bases unmatched to any gene: 5. Germline CDR1 is LGHNA and CDR2 is YNFKEQ. This CDR3 contains 17 residues.

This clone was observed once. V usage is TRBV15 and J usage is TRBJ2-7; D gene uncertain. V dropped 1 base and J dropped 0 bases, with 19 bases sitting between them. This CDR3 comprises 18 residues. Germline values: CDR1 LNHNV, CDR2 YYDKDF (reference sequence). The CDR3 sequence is CATSRALLASPSSYEQYF. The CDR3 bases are TGTGCCACCAGCAGAGCCTTACTGGCTAGTCCTAGCTCCTACGAGCAGTACTTC.

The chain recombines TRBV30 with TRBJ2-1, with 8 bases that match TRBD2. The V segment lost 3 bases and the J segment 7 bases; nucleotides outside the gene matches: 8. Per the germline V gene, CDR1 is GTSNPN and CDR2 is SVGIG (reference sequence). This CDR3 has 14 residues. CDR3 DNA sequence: TGTGCCTGGAGATCAACGGGGGGGCGGAATGAGCAGTTCTTC. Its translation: CAWRSTGGRNEQFF.

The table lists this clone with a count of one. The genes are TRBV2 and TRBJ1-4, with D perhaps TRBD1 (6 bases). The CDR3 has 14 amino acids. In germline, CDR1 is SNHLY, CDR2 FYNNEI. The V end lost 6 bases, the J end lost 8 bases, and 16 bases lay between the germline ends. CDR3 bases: TGTGCCAGCAGAGCCGGGACATTCGGAGAAAAACTGTTTTTT. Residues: CASRAGTFGEKLFF.

CDR3 protein: CASSGLSFTGTEGWETQYF. CDR3 DNA sequence: TGTGCCAGCAGCGGCCTGAGCTTTACCGGGACAGAGGGTTGGGAGACCCAGTACTTC. The chain carries TRBV2 and TRBJ2-5; 7 nucleotides align to TRBD1. Trimming cost V 6 bases and J 5 bases; bases outside gene matches: 24. The CDR3 extends over 19 amino acids. From germline, CDR1 is SNHLY and CDR2 FYNNEI.

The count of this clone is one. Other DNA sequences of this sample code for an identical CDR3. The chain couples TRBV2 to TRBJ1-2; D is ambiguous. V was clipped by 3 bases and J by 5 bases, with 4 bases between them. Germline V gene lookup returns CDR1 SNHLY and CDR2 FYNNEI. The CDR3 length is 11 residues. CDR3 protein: CASSDRYGYTF. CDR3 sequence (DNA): TGTGCCAGCAGTGACAGATATGGCTACACCTTC. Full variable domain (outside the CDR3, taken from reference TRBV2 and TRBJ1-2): EPEVTQTPSHQVTQMGQEVILRCVPISNHLYFYWYRQILGQKVEFLVSFYNNEISEKSEIFDDQFSVERPDGSNFTLKIRSTKLEDSAMYFCASSDRYGYTFGSGTRLTVV.

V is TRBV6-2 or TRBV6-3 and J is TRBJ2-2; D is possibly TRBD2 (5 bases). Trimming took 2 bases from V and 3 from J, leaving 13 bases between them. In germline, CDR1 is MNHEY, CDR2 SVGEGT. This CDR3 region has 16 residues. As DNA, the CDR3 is TGTGCCAGCAGTTACATCGAGGGCCGTGACACCGGGGAGCTGTTTTTT. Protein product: CASSYIEGRDTGELFF.

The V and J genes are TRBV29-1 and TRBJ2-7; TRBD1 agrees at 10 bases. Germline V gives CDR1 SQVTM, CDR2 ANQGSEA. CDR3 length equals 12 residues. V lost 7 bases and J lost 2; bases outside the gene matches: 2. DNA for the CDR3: TGCAGCGGAGGACAGGGGGCCTACGAGCAGTACTTC. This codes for CSGGQGAYEQYF.

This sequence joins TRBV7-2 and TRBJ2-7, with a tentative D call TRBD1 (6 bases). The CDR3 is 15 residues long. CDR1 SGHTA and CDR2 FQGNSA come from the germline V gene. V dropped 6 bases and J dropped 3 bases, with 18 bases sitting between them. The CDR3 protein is CASRLTGQGFYEQYF. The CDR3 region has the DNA TGTGCCAGCAGATTAACGGGGCAGGGGTTCTACGAGCAGTACTTC.

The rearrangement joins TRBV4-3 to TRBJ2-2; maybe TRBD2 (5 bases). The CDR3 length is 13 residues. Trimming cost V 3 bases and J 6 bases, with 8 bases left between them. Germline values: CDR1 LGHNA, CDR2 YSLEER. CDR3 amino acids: CASSHGVAGELFF. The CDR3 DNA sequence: TGCGCCAGCAGCCACGGGGTTGCCGGGGAGCTGTTTTTT.

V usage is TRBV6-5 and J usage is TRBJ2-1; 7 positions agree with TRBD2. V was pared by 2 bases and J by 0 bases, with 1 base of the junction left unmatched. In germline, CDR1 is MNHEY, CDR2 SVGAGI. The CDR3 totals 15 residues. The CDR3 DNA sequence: TGTGCCAGCAGTTACCGGGAGGACTCCTACAATGAGCAGTTCTTC. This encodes CASSYREDSYNEQFF.

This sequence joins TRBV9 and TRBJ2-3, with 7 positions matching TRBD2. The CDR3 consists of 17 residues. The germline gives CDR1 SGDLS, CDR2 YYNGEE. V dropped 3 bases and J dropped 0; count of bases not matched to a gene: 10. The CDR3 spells CASSEYRGGLSTDTQYF. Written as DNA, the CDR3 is TGTGCCAGCAGCGAGTATCGGGGAGGGCTGAGCACAGATACGCAGTATTTT.

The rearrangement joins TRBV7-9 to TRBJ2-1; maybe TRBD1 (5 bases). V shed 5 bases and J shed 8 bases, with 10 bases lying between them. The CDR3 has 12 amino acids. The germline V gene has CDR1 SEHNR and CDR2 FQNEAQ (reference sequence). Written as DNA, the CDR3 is TGTGCCAGCAGCGACCAGGGTTATGAGCAGTTCTTC. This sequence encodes CASSDQGYEQFF.

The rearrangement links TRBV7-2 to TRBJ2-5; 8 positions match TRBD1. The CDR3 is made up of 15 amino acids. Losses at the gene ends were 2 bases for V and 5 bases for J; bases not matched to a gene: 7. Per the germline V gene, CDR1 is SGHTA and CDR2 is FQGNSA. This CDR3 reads CASSLLGQGWETQYF. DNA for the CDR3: TGTGCCAGCAGCTTACTTGGACAGGGTTGGGAGACCCAGTACTTC. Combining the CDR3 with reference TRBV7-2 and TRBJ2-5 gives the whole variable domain GAGVSQSPSNKVTEKGKDVELRCDPISGHTALYWYRQSLGQGLEFLIYFQGNSAPDKSGLPSDRFSAERTGGSVSTLTIQRTQQEDSAVYLCASSLLGQGWETQYFGPGTRLLVL.

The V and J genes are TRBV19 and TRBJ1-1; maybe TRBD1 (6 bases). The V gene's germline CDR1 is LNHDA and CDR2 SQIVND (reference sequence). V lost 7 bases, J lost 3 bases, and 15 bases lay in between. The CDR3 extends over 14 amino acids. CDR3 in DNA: TGTGCCAGTATCGGACGCAGGGGAGACACTGAAGCTTTCTTT. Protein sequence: CASIGRRGDTEAFF.